Presented here are 28 T cell receptor beta chains from one specimen sequenced in a study of CD8 T cells in Susac syndrome. It was with random hexamers that roughly 0.45 to 1 ug RNA was reverse transcribed. MiXCR, applied by TCRdb to the immunoSEQ multiplex PCR reads, yields one record per CDR3 protein. Among some 300,000 distinct CDR3 sequences listed, approximately 85% were seen once. The sequenced sample consisted of CD8+ T cells from PBMCs. Receptors originate from a human donor with multiple sclerosis.

This CDR3 is CASSLKLAGPIYEQYF. The CDR3 nucleotides read TGTGCCAGCAGTTTAAAGCTAGCGGGACCCATTTACGAGCAGTACTTC. The chain links TRBV27 to TRBJ2-7, with 9 bases matching TRBD2. This CDR3 is 16 amino acids long. The trim removed 2 bases at V and 4 bases at J, leaving 9 bases unmatched. From germline, CDR1 is MNHEY and CDR2 SMNVEV (reference sequence).

This clonotype was seen a single time. The chain carries TRBV4-3 and TRBJ1-3; the D is unclear. The CDR3 totals 15 residues. Germline CDR1 reads LGHNA; CDR2 reads YSLEER. V was clipped by 0 bases and J by 0 bases, with 6 bases between them. The CDR3 DNA is TGCGCCAGCAGCCAAGAAGCCGCCTCTGGAAACACCATATATTTT. Translation gives CASSQEAASGNTIYF.

This sequence joins TRBV12-3 or TRBV12-4 and TRBJ2-3; no reliable D call. The germline V and J ends were trimmed by 7 bases and 0 bases, with 11 bases remaining between them. The CDR3 has 14 residues. The CDR3 spells CASNSMSSTDTQYF. The CDR3, as DNA: TGTGCCAGCAACTCCATGAGTAGCACAGATACGCAGTATTTT.

V gene TRBV4-2 combines with J gene TRBJ1-5, with D possibly being TRBD1 (6 bases). Trimming took off 0 bases at V and 5 bases at J, with 14 bases between the two ends. The CDR3 loop spans 16 amino acids. Germline V gene lookup returns CDR1 LGHNA and CDR2 YNFKEQ. The CDR3 DNA follows: TGTGCCAGCAGCCAAGACCCCGGGACAAGTTATCAGCCCCAGCATTTT. The encoded protein is CASSQDPGTSYQPQHF.

V and J are TRBV2 and TRBJ1-3; D is ambiguous. The CDR3 totals 13 residues. The germline CDR1 and CDR2 sequences are SNHLY and FYNNEI. The germline V and J ends were trimmed by 7 bases and 4 bases, with 11 bases remaining between them. The chain's CDR3 is CASTGVLGNTIYF. CDR3 bases: TGTGCCAGCACCGGGGTCCTCGGAAACACCATATATTTT.

The CDR3 coding sequence is TGTGCCAGCAGTCCACCAACGGACAGGGGGAACGAGCAGTACTTC. It encodes CASSPPTDRGNEQYF. V and J are TRBV28 and TRBJ2-7; 10 bases map to TRBD1. This CDR3 has 15 amino acids. With V trimmed by 5 bases and J by 5 bases, 9 bases remained unmatched. Germline CDR1 and CDR2: MDHEN and SYDVKM.

The chain links TRBV19 to TRBJ2-7; 8 bases map to TRBD1. This CDR3 region has 15 residues. The germline V gene encodes CDR1 LNHDA and CDR2 SQIVND (reference sequence). J was trimmed by 5 bases and V by 5 bases; bases with no gene match: 11. The CDR3 DNA is TGTGCCAGTAGTCTAACGGGACAGGCATTCGACGAGCAGTACTTC. This codes for CASSLTGQAFDEQYF. The entire variable domain, with the rest obtained from reference TRBV19 and TRBJ2-7, is as follows: DGGITQSPKYLFRKEGQNVTLSCEQNLNHDAMYWYRQDPGQGLRLIYYSQIVNDFQKGDIAEGYSVSREKKESFPLTVTSAQKNPTAFYLCASSLTGQAFDEQYFGPGTRLTVT.

The DNA for the CDR3 is TGTGCCATCAGGACTAGCGACTCCTACAATGAGCAGTTCTTC. This gives the protein CAIRTSDSYNEQFF. This chain uses TRBV10-3 with TRBJ2-1; 8 nucleotides align to TRBD2. Trimming cost V 6 bases and J 0 bases; bases outside gene matches: 1. Germline values: CDR1 ENHRY, CDR2 SYGVKD. This CDR3 comprises 14 residues.

This chain joins TRBV7-9 and TRBJ2-1, with 10 bases identical to TRBD1. This CDR3 is built from 14 residues. Looked up from germline, CDR1 is SEHNR and CDR2 is FQNEAQ (reference sequence). With V trimmed by 5 bases and J by 6 bases, 4 bases remained unmatched. The CDR3 region has the DNA TGTGCCAGCAGCCCCCGGGACAGGGGCAATGAGCAGTTCTTC. Translated: CASSPRDRGNEQFF.

The chain recombines TRBV28 with TRBJ1-1; D not resolved. Germline V gives CDR1 MDHEN, CDR2 SYDVKM. V lost 8 bases and J 4 bases, leaving 8 bases between the germline ends. The CDR3 is 11 amino acids. The chain's CDR3 is CASLWGTEAFF. CDR3 nucleotide sequence: TGTGCCAGCCTTTGGGGCACTGAAGCTTTCTTT.

V and J are TRBV2 and TRBJ2-7; the D is unclear. In germline, CDR1 is SNHLY, CDR2 FYNNEI. V was cut by 8 bases and J by 3 bases, with 14 bases left in between. The CDR3 extends over 13 amino acids. The chain's CDR3 is CASRAVIGYEQYF. CDR3 coding DNA: TGTGCCAGCCGGGCGGTGATAGGCTACGAGCAGTACTTC.

The chain carries TRBV20-1 and TRBJ2-5, with TRBD1 as a possible D gene (6 bases). Trimming cost V 6 bases and J 9 bases, with 23 bases left between them. CDR1 is DFQATT and CDR2 is SNEGSKA in the germline V gene (reference sequence). This CDR3 has 14 amino acids. The chain's CDR3 is CSAPHVEAEGAQYF. In DNA, the CDR3 is TGCAGTGCGCCCCACGTGGAGGCCGAGGGGGCCCAGTACTTC.

The J gene is TRBJ2-2, the V gene TRBV3-1; 9 nucleotides match TRBD1. This CDR3 is 14 amino acids long. Germline CDR1 and CDR2: LGHDT and YNNKEL (reference sequence). With 5 bases clipped from V and 7 bases from J, the junction kept 5 bases outside the gene matches. The CDR3 region has the DNA TGTGCCAGCAGCGTAACAGGGGGCGGCGGGGAGCTGTTTTTT. It encodes CASSVTGGGGELFF.

The chain joins TRBV7-9 to TRBJ2-2; no firm D call. Per the germline V gene, CDR1 is SEHNR and CDR2 is FQNEAQ (reference sequence). This CDR3 is built from 13 residues. V was cut by 6 bases and J by 0 bases, with 5 bases left in between. DNA of the CDR3: TGTGCCAGCAGGTTCTCGAACACCGGGGAGCTGTTTTTT. Protein product: CASRFSNTGELFF. The full variable domain, its missing parts supplied by reference TRBV7-9 and TRBJ2-2, is DTGVSQNPRHKITKRGQNVTFRCDPISEHNRLYWYRQTLGQGPEFLTYFQNEAQLEKSRLLSDRFSAERPKGSFSTLEIQRTEQGDSAMYLCASRFSNTGELFFGEGSRLTVL.

The chain uses TRBV5-1 and TRBJ2-7; tentative D call: TRBD2 (6 bases). The germline V and J ends were trimmed by 7 bases and 4 bases, with 12 bases remaining between them. The V gene's germline CDR1 is SGHRS and CDR2 YFSETQ. The CDR3 is 12 residues long. CDR3 DNA: TGCGCCAGCGGTCTGGGGGGATACGAGCAGTACTTC. Translating gives CASGLGGYEQYF.

As DNA, the CDR3 is TGTGCCAGCAGCCAAGAATCCAGGGACGACGGCACCGGGGAGCTGTTTTTT. It codes for CASSQESRDDGTGELFF. This chain links TRBV3-1 with TRBJ2-2; D may be TRBD1 or TRBD2 (5 bases each). The CDR3 spans 17 residues. The V gene's germline CDR1 is LGHDT and CDR2 YNNKEL (reference sequence). Trimming shortened V by 0 bases and J by 4 bases, and 15 bases separated the two germline ends. The whole variable domain, filled in from reference TRBV3-1 and TRBJ2-2, reads DTAVSQTPKYLVTQMGNDKSIKCEQNLGHDTMYWYKQDSKKFLKIMFSYNNKELIINETVPNRFSPKSPDKAHLNLHINSLELGDSAVYFCASSQESRDDGTGELFFGEGSRLTVL.

The V gene is TRBV6-5, the J gene TRBJ2-3; D is perhaps TRBD1 or TRBD2 (5 bases each). The ends were cut back, 2 bases at V and 5 bases at J, with 11 bases in the middle. The CDR3 length is 14 residues. The germline gives CDR1 MNHEY, CDR2 SVGAGI. The CDR3 sequence: CASSYLGTRDTQYF. For the CDR3, the DNA is TGTGCCAGCAGTTACCTCGGGACCCGAGATACGCAGTATTTT.

V usage is TRBV6-6 and J usage is TRBJ2-1; no clear D gene. The CDR3 is made up of 11 amino acids. The ends were cut back, 8 bases at V and 6 bases at J, with 8 bases in the middle. In germline, CDR1 is MNHNY, CDR2 SVGAGI (reference sequence). In DNA form, the CDR3 reads TGTGCCAGCTCTGGTGGCAATGAGCAGTTCTTC. It specifies CASSGGNEQFF.

The chain couples TRBV28 to TRBJ1-5, with a possible D match to TRBD1 (6 bases). Between the trimmed V and J ends, which lost 3 bases and 7 bases, there was a span of 22 bases. Germline CDR1 reads MDHEN; CDR2 reads SYDVKM. The CDR3 runs 17 residues. The CDR3 sequence: CASSFRIGGRVEQPQHF. The CDR3 DNA sequence: TGTGCCAGCAGTTTCCGGATAGGGGGGCGGGTGGAGCAGCCCCAGCATTTT.

The chain is built from TRBV21-1 and TRBJ2-5; TRBD2, the table's D call, lacks a check against the DNA. TRBV21-1 is shown as a pseudogene. This CDR3 region has 20 residues. The CDR3 spells CAREVKGLYWLNRRKETQYF. For the CDR3, the DNA is TGTGCCAGGGAGGTTAAGGGACTCTATTGGTTGAACCGACGGAAAGAGACCCAGTACTTC.

The chain recombines TRBV21-1 with TRBJ2-1; no DNA check was done on the table's D call, TRBD1. TRBV21-1 is noted as a pseudogene. The CDR3 contains 17 residues. This CDR3 is CASSNITGESSYNEQFF. CDR3 nucleotide sequence: TGTGCCAGCAGCAACATTACGGGGGAAAGCTCCTACAATGAGCAGTTCTTC.

The genes are TRBV27 and TRBJ1-1; possibly TRBD1 for D (6 bases). V was trimmed by 11 bases and J by 0 bases, leaving 19 bases between them. Per the germline V gene, CDR1 is MNHEY and CDR2 is SMNVEV (reference sequence). There are 15 residues in the CDR3. The CDR3 DNA is TGTGCCTGCTCCCGGGGGGCGGGTATGAACACTGAAGCTTTCTTT. It translates to CACSRGAGMNTEAFF.

This chain uses TRBV4-3 with TRBJ2-7; D might be TRBD2 (6 bases). From germline, CDR1 is LGHNA and CDR2 YSLEER. Trimming removed 3 bases from V and 2 bases from J, with 26 bases in between. The CDR3 sequence is 19 residues long. The CDR3 nucleotides read TGCGCCAGCAGCCAGGAAGATGTTCGTGAGGGGACTGGAACCTACGAGCAGTACTTC. Protein product: CASSQEDVREGTGTYEQYF.

The CDR3 bases are TGTGCCAGCAGTGATTTTGGGACACCTTTGAACTATGGCTACACCTTC. It specifies CASSDFGTPLNYGYTF. This chain joins TRBV6-1 and TRBJ1-2, with D tentatively TRBD1 (6 bases). The CDR3 runs 16 residues. V was shortened by 3 bases and J by 2 bases, with 16 bases between the two germline ends. From germline, CDR1 is MNHNS and CDR2 SASEGT.

This chain links TRBV7-2 with TRBJ2-7; D is unclear. CDR1 SGHTA and CDR2 FQGNSA come from the germline V gene. V was trimmed by 1 base and J by 5 bases, leaving 6 bases between them. The CDR3 runs to 12 residues. The CDR3: CASSLVHHEQYF. The CDR3 DNA reads as TGTGCCAGCAGCTTAGTACACCACGAGCAGTACTTC.

The CDR3 nucleotides are TGTGCCAGCAGCCAAGAGGTACTTTACAATGAGCAGTTCTTC. It translates to CASSQEVLYNEQFF. The rearrangement joins TRBV3-1 to TRBJ2-1; D not resolved. The V end was cut by 0 bases, the J end by 4 bases, with 7 bases between. CDR3 length: 14 amino acids. Germline CDR1 reads LGHDT; CDR2 reads YNNKEL (reference sequence).

The chain combines TRBV24-1 with TRBJ2-3, with a tentative D call TRBD1 (6 bases). The CDR3 totals 14 residues. The germline V and J ends were trimmed by 3 bases and 4 bases, with 10 bases remaining between them. CDR1 is KGHDR, CDR2 SFDVKD, per germline. The CDR3 nucleotides read TGTGCCACCAGTGATCCGAGGACAGCAGATACGCAGTATTTT. This gives the protein CATSDPRTADTQYF.

The CDR3, as DNA: TGTGCCAGCACCACTCTGAGCTCCTACGAGCAGTACTTC. This sequence encodes CASTTLSSYEQYF. V usage is TRBV7-8 and J usage is TRBJ2-7, with D hard to call. V lost 7 bases, J lost 0 bases, and 10 bases lay in between. CDR3 length equals 13 residues. Germline assignment: CDR1 SGHVS and CDR2 FQNEAQ. Full variable domain (rest looked up from reference TRBV7-8 and TRBJ2-7): GAGVSQSPRYKVAKRGQDVALRCDPISGHVSLFWYQQALGQGPEFLTYFQNEAQLDKSGLPSDRFFAERPEGSVSTLKIQRTQQEDSAVYLCASTTLSSYEQYFGPGTRLTVT.